The 22 T cell receptor beta chains reported below all come from one sample, sequenced in a study of blood T cell repertoires in COVID-19. Using immunoSEQ multiplex PCR, the repertoire was profiled, and TCRdb retains in-frame clones only, with some absent. Of approximately 160,000 clones in the sample, about four fifths are singletons; the top ten hold approximately 11%. The sequencing sample was made of peripheral blood. These receptors were obtained from a man in his sixties with active or convalescent COVID-19.

Comments on this clone: Additional DNA sequences in this sample encode the identical CDR3. V gene TRBV7-2 combines with J gene TRBJ2-7; 11 nucleotides align to TRBD2. J was trimmed by 3 bases and V by 3 bases; bases with no gene match: 4. Germline loops: CDR1 SGHTA, CDR2 FQGNSA. The CDR3 is 15 residues long. The DNA for the CDR3 is TGTGCCAGCAGCTTGGGACTAGCGGCGAACTACGAGCAGTACTTC. It is translated as CASSLGLAANYEQYF.

CDR3 sequence: CASSNREGDEQFF. The CDR3 DNA is TGTGCCAGTAGTAACAGGGAGGGCGATGAGCAGTTCTTC. The chain links TRBV19 to TRBJ2-1, with D perhaps TRBD2 (7 bases). CDR1 is LNHDA, CDR2 SQIVND, per germline (reference sequence). This CDR3 has 13 residues. Trimming cost V 4 bases and J 8 bases, with 12 bases left between them.

This clone was detected once. The V call is TRBV5-1, the J call TRBJ2-2; maybe TRBD2 (6 bases). CDR3 length: 16 amino acids. Per germline, CDR1 SGHRS and CDR2 YFSETQ. V gave up 1 base and J gave up 4 bases, with 14 bases separating them. Written as DNA, the CDR3 is TGCGCCAGCAGCTTGTCTCTTCAGCGGGCCACCGGGGAGCTGTTTTTT. Residues: CASSLSLQRATGELFF. Variable domain in full (rest from reference TRBV5-1 and TRBJ2-2): KAGVTQTPRYLIKTRGQQVTLSCSPISGHRSVSWYQQTPGQGLQFLFEYFSETQRNKGNFPGRFSGRQFSNSRSEMNVSTLELGDSALYLCASSLSLQRATGELFFGEGSRLTVL.

The V and J genes are TRBV27 and TRBJ1-5; TRBD1 might be the D (5 bases). In germline, CDR1 is MNHEY, CDR2 SMNVEV (reference sequence). Deletions cut 6 bases from V and 4 bases from J, with 10 bases between. The CDR3 is 13 residues long. This CDR3 reads CASSLQVNQPQHF. For the CDR3, the DNA is TGTGCCAGCAGCCTACAGGTGAATCAGCCCCAGCATTTT.

The chain employs TRBV19 and TRBJ2-1; D possibly corresponds to TRBD2 (5 bases). Trimming stripped 7 bases from V and 4 bases from J, with 17 bases between. The germline V gene encodes CDR1 LNHDA and CDR2 SQIVND (reference sequence). The CDR3 is 15 residues long. This CDR3 reads CASTLTGGLYNEQFF. As DNA, the CDR3 is TGTGCCAGTACCCTAACTGGAGGATTATACAATGAGCAGTTCTTC.

This chain joins TRBV13 and TRBJ2-2; perhaps TRBD1 as D (5 bases). Per germline, CDR1 PRHDT and CDR2 FYEKMQ (reference sequence). The CDR3 totals 16 residues. Between the trimmed V and J ends, which lost 0 bases and 1 base, there was a span of 9 bases. The CDR3 coding sequence is TGTGCCAGCAGCTTAGGAGACAGACAGAACACCGGGGAGCTGTTTTTT. It codes for CASSLGDRQNTGELFF. The full variable domain, rest sourced from reference TRBV13 and TRBJ2-2, is AAGVIQSPRHLIKEKRETATLKCYPIPRHDTVYWYQQGPGQDPQFLISFYEKMQSDKGSIPDRFSAQQFSDYHSELNMSSLELGDSALYFCASSLGDRQNTGELFFGEGSRLTVL.

This clone showed up just a few times. This sequence joins TRBV27 and TRBJ1-1; possible D gene TRBD1, 6 bases. V gave up 2 bases and J gave up 5 bases, with 21 bases separating them. The CDR3 has 17 amino acids. CDR1 is MNHEY, CDR2 SMNVEV, per germline (reference sequence). The CDR3 protein is CASSLGIGQLRGTEAFF. In DNA form, the CDR3 reads TGTGCCAGCAGTTTAGGGATCGGACAGTTAAGAGGTACTGAAGCTTTCTTT.

This sequence joins TRBV5-4 and TRBJ1-6, with 10 bases fitting TRBD1. V was pared by 4 bases and J by 9 bases, with 7 bases of the junction left unmatched. This CDR3 is built from 15 residues. CDR1 is SGHNT and CDR2 is YYREEE in the germline V gene (reference sequence). The CDR3 region has the DNA TGTGCCAGCAGCATCCGACAGGGGGCGGGTTCACCCCTCCACTTT. Residues: CASSIRQGAGSPLHF.

V and J are TRBV28 and TRBJ1-4; D might be TRBD1 (5 bases). The germline CDR1 and CDR2 sequences are MDHEN and SYDVKM. V dropped 4 bases and J dropped 7 bases, with 10 bases sitting between them. CDR3 length equals 13 residues. The CDR3 region is CASSWGGGEKLFF. CDR3 DNA: TGTGCCAGCAGTTGGGGGGGAGGTGAAAAACTGTTTTTT.

This clone was detected once. The V and J genes are TRBV9 and TRBJ2-1, with a tentative D call TRBD2 (6 bases). V lost 3 bases and J lost 4, with 14 bases in between. The CDR3 is 15 residues long. Germline V gene data show CDR1 as SGDLS and CDR2 as YYNGEE. CDR3 nucleotides: TGTGCCAGCAGCGGGGGGGACCAAGCGTACAATGAGCAGTTCTTC. It translates to CASSGGDQAYNEQFF.

This rearrangement joins TRBV9 to TRBJ2-1; TRBD2 agrees at 7 bases. V trimming: 0 bases; J trimming: 5 bases; junction bases outside the gene matches: 5. Germline lookup yields CDR1 SGDLS and CDR2 YYNGEE. The CDR3 contains 15 residues. The chain's CDR3 is CASSVASREHNEQFF. CDR3 coding DNA: TGTGCCAGCAGCGTAGCTTCGCGGGAGCACAATGAGCAGTTCTTC.

The chain joins TRBV5-6 to TRBJ2-7; D possibly corresponds to TRBD2 (6 bases). Trimming removed 4 bases at V and 2 bases at J, with 13 bases between. This CDR3 has 14 amino acids. CDR1 is SGHDT, CDR2 YYEEEE, per germline. The CDR3 loop reads CASSRRGLPYEQYF. CDR3 sequence (DNA): TGTGCCAGCAGCCGTCGGGGGTTACCCTACGAGCAGTACTTC.

This sequence joins TRBV5-1 and TRBJ2-5, with D perhaps matching TRBD1 (6 bases). V dropped 0 bases and J dropped 7 bases, with 19 bases sitting between them. This CDR3 has 16 amino acids. Per germline, CDR1 SGHRS and CDR2 YFSETQ. CDR3 protein: CASSLEQGWDKTTQYF. DNA of the CDR3: TGCGCCAGCAGCTTGGAGCAGGGTTGGGACAAGACGACCCAGTACTTC. The whole variable domain, remainder taken from reference TRBV5-1 and TRBJ2-5, is KAGVTQTPRYLIKTRGQQVTLSCSPISGHRSVSWYQQTPGQGLQFLFEYFSETQRNKGNFPGRFSGRQFSNSRSEMNVSTLELGDSALYLCASSLEQGWDKTTQYFGPGTRLLVL.

This chain uses TRBV12-3 or TRBV12-4 with TRBJ1-2; D not resolved. CDR3 length: 12 residues. The germline V and J ends were trimmed by 4 bases and 2 bases, with 5 bases remaining between them. The CDR3 spells CASSWQNYGYTF. As DNA, the CDR3 is TGTGCCAGCAGTTGGCAGAACTATGGCTACACCTTC.

This chain uses TRBV5-6 with TRBJ1-2; the match to TRBD1 covers 8 bases. Looked up from germline, CDR1 is SGHDT and CDR2 is YYEEEE. This CDR3 region has 15 residues. V lost 2 bases and J lost 3; bases outside the gene matches: 6. The CDR3 coding sequence is TGTGCCAGCAGCTTCTTGACAGGGGATCACTATGGCTACACCTTC. This translates into CASSFLTGDHYGYTF. The full variable domain, completed using reference TRBV5-6 and TRBJ1-2, is DAGVTQSPTHLIKTRGQQVTLRCSPKSGHDTVSWYQQALGQGPQFIFQYYEEEERQRGNFPDRFSGHQFPNYSSELNVNALLLGDSALYLCASSFLTGDHYGYTFGSGTRLTVV.

The chain is built from TRBV7-2 and TRBJ2-1, with D possibly being TRBD2 (5 bases). The CDR3 length is 14 residues. Per the germline V gene, CDR1 is SGHTA and CDR2 is FQGNSA. Trimming pared 4 bases from V and 6 bases from J, leaving 13 bases between. CDR3 protein: CASSSRTGTNEQFF. DNA of the CDR3: TGTGCCAGCAGCTCCAGGACTGGAACCAATGAGCAGTTCTTC.

This rearrangement joins TRBV6-5 to TRBJ1-5, with D perhaps matching TRBD1 (6 bases). The CDR3 has 15 residues. Germline assignment: CDR1 MNHEY and CDR2 SVGAGI. V was pared by 10 bases and J by 2 bases, with 18 bases between. The CDR3 sequence is CATIGGARGNQPQHF. CDR3 nucleotide sequence: TGTGCCACCATCGGGGGGGCCCGGGGCAATCAGCCCCAGCATTTT.

The chain links TRBV11-2 to TRBJ1-1, with unresolved D. Deletions cut 5 bases from V and 1 base from J, with 8 bases between. The V gene's germline CDR1 is SGHAT and CDR2 FQNNGV. This CDR3 spans 13 amino acids. CDR3 coding DNA: TGTGCCAGCAGCGATCAGAAGAACACTGAAGCTTTCTTT. It yields the protein CASSDQKNTEAFF.

This clone came up a few times. The V gene is TRBV12-3 or TRBV12-4, the J gene TRBJ1-5; the D gene is possibly TRBD1 (5 bases). Trimming removed 6 bases at V and 3 bases at J, with 9 bases between. This CDR3 is built from 13 residues. The chain's CDR3 is CASRDNYNQPQHF. In nucleotides, the CDR3 is TGTGCCAGCAGGGACAACTACAATCAGCCCCAGCATTTT.

CDR3 loop: CASSRAEETQYF. The CDR3 coding sequence is TGTGCCAGCTCACGGGCAGAAGAGACCCAGTACTTC. The gene calls are TRBV18 and TRBJ2-5; D remains unclear. V lost 4 bases and J lost 3, with 6 bases in between. Germline V gives CDR1 KGHSH, CDR2 LQKENI. The CDR3 runs to 12 residues.

This clone has a handful of counts. Written as DNA, the CDR3 is TGTGCCAGCAGCCATCTACCCGGCACAGATACGCAGTATTTT. Protein product: CASSHLPGTDTQYF. V and J are TRBV14 and TRBJ2-3; no definite D call. CDR1 is SGHDN, CDR2 FVKESK, per germline. CDR3 length: 14 amino acids. Trimming left V 3 bases short and J 1 base short, with 8 bases between. Together with reference TRBV14 and TRBJ2-3, the CDR3 gives the full variable domain: EAGVTQFPSHSVIEKGQTVTLRCDPISGHDNLYWYRRVMGKEIKFLLHFVKESKQDESGMPNNRFLAERTGGTYSTLKVQPAELEDSGVYFCASSHLPGTDTQYFGPGTRLTVL.

The V gene is TRBV6-5, the J gene TRBJ1-3; D ambiguous. Trimming removed 6 bases from V and 0 bases from J, with 9 bases in between. The CDR3 extends over 14 amino acids. Germline CDR1 is MNHEY and CDR2 is SVGAGI. CDR3 in DNA: TGTGCCAGCAGCCCCACAGACTCTGGAAACACCATATATTTT. Its translation: CASSPTDSGNTIYF.